This T cell receptor (beta chain) was sequenced during a study of OX40 agonist ivuxolimab in advanced cancers. Across the whole study: Those treated in dose escalation had hepatocellular carcinoma, melanoma, renal cell cancer or head and neck cancer. Of the patients, three showed partial responses, one with hepatocellular carcinoma and two with cutaneous melanoma. Study conclusions and caveats: Compared with CD4+, CD8+ T cells on average had more expanded clones. Blood T cells, both CD4+ and CD8+, expanded clonally by week 6 at 0.1 to 3.0 mg/kg.

Trimming pared 11 bases from V and 0 bases from J, leaving 9 bases between. Germline V gives CDR1 LNHNV, CDR2 YYDKDF (reference sequence). This CDR3 has 12 amino acids. As concerns this clone: Antigen: not known.

Measured with immunoSEQ multiplex PCR; TCRdb has only the in-frame clones, and not every one. The sample has tens of thousands of clones; 86% are singletons. This specimen was CD4+ or CD8+ T cells sorted from blood, taken in a trial of the OX40 agonist ivuxolimab. This chain joins TRBV15 and TRBJ2-3, with D unclear. The sequence derives from an adult with an advanced solid tumor such as melanoma, head and neck, liver or kidney cancer. The CDR3 is CAVAFSTDTQYF. The CDR3 coding sequence is TGTGCCGTCGCCTTTAGCACAGATACGCAGTATTTT.